This TCR beta chain was recorded in a study of T cell responses to AZD1222 COVID-19 vaccine. CDR3 length equals 12 residues. The ends were cut back, 10 bases at V and 5 bases at J, with 14 bases in the middle. Germline V gene data show CDR1 as ENHRY and CDR2 as SYGVKD. Study-wide findings and caveats: Possibly, clonal diversity was underestimated; donors were largely white British and included more females. Breadth and depth of Spike-specific TCRs rose after two AZD1222 doses.

This clone showed up just a few times. What it binds is unknown. TCRdb's table, derived via immunoSEQ multiplex PCR, lists solely in-frame clones and lacks some. The table has about 170,000 clones, 90% seen once. This receptor was identified in an adult in good health. This specimen consisted of peripheral blood, obtained on day 0 of AZD1222 vaccination. This chain joins TRBV10-3 and TRBJ2-5; D perhaps matches TRBD2 (5 bases). For the CDR3, the DNA is TGTGCCACCTCCCCGGCGGGCGAGACCCAGTACTTC. Protein sequence: CATSPAGETQYF.